This TCR beta chain was sequenced during a study of blood T cell repertoires in COVID-19. The ends lost 3 bases at V and 0 bases at J; junction bases unmatched: 2. There are 14 residues in the CDR3. The V gene's germline CDR1 is KGHSH and CDR2 LQKENI. The authors' processing: Quantification of nucleated cells was approximated via reference gene primer amplification. The protocol was immunoSEQ multiplex PCR, while the TCRdb copy is restricted to in-frame clones and leaves out a portion. V, J and clone size are those of that table, while D and trimming were read from the DNA. The data show about 99,000 clones, around 85% seen once.

The specimen was peripheral blood. This TCR derives from an elderly woman with active or convalescent COVID-19. The chain uses TRBV18 and TRBJ2-7, with 7 bases identical to TRBD1. The DNA for the CDR3 is TGTGCCAGCTCACCGGACAGGAGCTCCTACGAGCAGTACTTC. Translated, it gives CASSPDRSSYEQYF.